A selection of T cell receptor beta chains follows, all from one sample in a study of OX40 agonist ivuxolimab in advanced cancers. Repertoires were generated with immunoSEQ multiplex PCR, while TCRdb's copy carries only in-frame clones and drops some. Of 30,000 to 45,000 clones listed, about 83% are singletons. The sample in question was CD4+ or CD8+ T cells sorted from blood, obtained in a trial of the OX40 agonist ivuxolimab. These receptors originate from an adult with an advanced solid tumor such as melanoma, head and neck, liver or kidney cancer. CDR3s include the opening cysteine and the closing phenylalanine or tryptophan. The order of the fields is V gene, D gene, J gene, clone size, CDR3 DNA, CDR3 protein. D genes are given only for firm matches. Expanded clones get a size class; other rows say once, few or many, or leave the size out.

v_gene: TRBV30
d_gene: -
j_gene: TRBJ1-5
abundance: -
CDR3nt: TGTGCCTGGAGTGACGGCCAGGCAGGTCAGCCCCAGCATTTT
CDR3aa: CAWSDGQAGQPQHF

v_gene: TRBV18
d_gene: TRBD2
j_gene: TRBJ2-3
abundance: -
CDR3nt: TGTGCCAGCTCACCAGGCTTAGCGGGAGCAGATACGCAGTATTTT
CDR3aa: CASSPGLAGADTQYF

v_gene: TRBV2
d_gene: -
j_gene: TRBJ1-3
abundance: -
CDR3nt: TGTGCCAGCACCGGGATGGGGTTCTCTGGAAACACCATATATTTT
CDR3aa: CASTGMGFSGNTIYF

v_gene: TRBV18
d_gene: -
j_gene: TRBJ1-3
abundance: -
CDR3nt: TGTGCCAGCTCAGAGGGAAACGCTGGAAACACCATATATTTT
CDR3aa: CASSEGNAGNTIYF

v_gene: TRBV28
d_gene: TRBD1
j_gene: TRBJ1-3
abundance: -
CDR3nt: TGTGCCAGCAGTTTACTGACAGGGTCTGGAAACACCATATATTTT
CDR3aa: CASSLLTGSGNTIYF

v_gene: TRBV5-1
d_gene: -
j_gene: TRBJ2-2
abundance: medium-sized
CDR3nt: TGCGCCAGCAGCTTTGACAGCCCGGGGGCCGGGGAGCTGTTTTTT
CDR3aa: CASSFDSPGAGELFF

v_gene: TRBV27
d_gene: TRBD2
j_gene: TRBJ2-6
abundance: -
CDR3nt: TGTGCCAGCCCCAAGGTAGCGGGAGGGCCGGGGGCCAACGTCCTGACTTTC
CDR3aa: CASPKVAGGPGANVLTF

v_gene: TRBV11-2
d_gene: TRBD1
j_gene: TRBJ1-6
abundance: -
CDR3nt: TGTGCCAGCAGCTTTGCGGGACAGAGTAATTCACCCCTCCACTTT
CDR3aa: CASSFAGQSNSPLHF

v_gene: TRBV27
d_gene: TRBD2
j_gene: TRBJ2-3
abundance: -
CDR3nt: TGTGCCAGCAGTCCCAACCCGCGACTAGCGGGAGATAGAGATACGCAGTATTTT
CDR3aa: CASSPNPRLAGDRDTQYF

v_gene: TRBV27
d_gene: TRBD2
j_gene: TRBJ2-1
abundance: -
CDR3nt: TGTGCCAGCATTAAAGGACTAGCGGGAGCACTATCCTACAATGAGCAGTTCTTC
CDR3aa: CASIKGLAGALSYNEQFF

v_gene: TRBV10-3
d_gene: TRBD1
j_gene: TRBJ1-2
abundance: medium-sized
CDR3nt: TGTGCCATCAGCCCGTCGACAGGGAACTATGGCTACACCTTC
CDR3aa: CAISPSTGNYGYTF

v_gene: TRBV5-1
d_gene: TRBD2
j_gene: TRBJ2-7
abundance: once
CDR3nt: TGCGCCAGCAGCCCGACTAGCGGGGGGGATCACTACGAGCAGTACTTC
CDR3aa: CASSPTSGGDHYEQYF

v_gene: TRBV4-2
d_gene: -
j_gene: TRBJ2-5
abundance: -
CDR3nt: TGTGCCAGCAGCCAAGACAGTAACTCCTTAGGGACCCAGTACTTC
CDR3aa: CASSQDSNSLGTQYF

v_gene: TRBV28
d_gene: -
j_gene: TRBJ1-3
abundance: -
CDR3nt: TGTGCCAGCAGTTTGGAAGGTAGCTCTGGAAACACCATATATTTT
CDR3aa: CASSLEGSSGNTIYF

v_gene: TRBV27
d_gene: TRBD1
j_gene: TRBJ1-3
abundance: -
CDR3nt: TGTGCCAGCAGTCGACAGGGAACCTCTGGAAACACCATATATTTT
CDR3aa: CASSRQGTSGNTIYF

v_gene: TRBV18
d_gene: TRBD1
j_gene: TRBJ1-1
abundance: -
CDR3nt: TGTGCCAGCTCACCAGGGACAGGGTCGGTGTGGAACACTGAAGCTTTCTTT
CDR3aa: CASSPGTGSVWNTEAFF

v_gene: TRBV28
d_gene: TRBD2
j_gene: TRBJ2-2
abundance: -
CDR3nt: TGTGCCAGTCTTTCCGGGACTAAGAACACCGGGGAGCTGTTTTTT
CDR3aa: CASLSGTKNTGELFF

v_gene: TRBV19
d_gene: -
j_gene: TRBJ2-7
abundance: -
CDR3nt: TGTGCCAGTAGTCATAGGGGCTTGGAGGGATGGGGCGACGAGCAGTACTTC
CDR3aa: CASSHRGLEGWGDEQYF

v_gene: TRBV10-1
d_gene: -
j_gene: TRBJ2-2
abundance: -
CDR3nt: TGCGCCAGCAGTGAGTCGTGGCAGGGAAACACCGGGGAGCTGTTTTTT
CDR3aa: CASSESWQGNTGELFF

v_gene: TRBV28
d_gene: TRBD2
j_gene: TRBJ2-3
abundance: -
CDR3nt: TGTGCCAGCAGTCTAGCGGACTTTAGCACAGATACGCAGTATTTT
CDR3aa: CASSLADFSTDTQYF

v_gene: TRBV7-2
d_gene: TRBD2
j_gene: TRBJ2-3
abundance: -
CDR3nt: TGTGCCAGCAGCAAAGGACTAGCGGGAGCAGATACGCAGTATTTT
CDR3aa: CASSKGLAGADTQYF

v_gene: TRBV21-1
d_gene: -
j_gene: TRBJ2-7
abundance: -
CDR3nt: TGTGCCAGCAGCAAAGGCCCGACTAGCGGAGGATACGAGCAGTACTTC
CDR3aa: CASSKGPTSGGYEQYF

v_gene: TRBV21-1
d_gene: -
j_gene: TRBJ1-2
abundance: -
CDR3nt: TGTGCCAGCAGCAAAGGGAGGGCGCGGTCGGCTAACTATGGCTACACCTTC
CDR3aa: CASSKGRARSANYGYTF

v_gene: TRBV19
d_gene: TRBD1
j_gene: TRBJ2-3
abundance: -
CDR3nt: TGTGCCAGTAGTACGGGACAGGTAGTTACAGATACGCAGTATTTT
CDR3aa: CASSTGQVVTDTQYF

v_gene: TRBV28
d_gene: -
j_gene: TRBJ2-7
abundance: -
CDR3nt: TGTGCCAGCAGTTTAGTGGGCAGTTCGTACGAGCAGTACTTC
CDR3aa: CASSLVGSSYEQYF

v_gene: TRBV4-3
d_gene: -
j_gene: TRBJ2-1
abundance: -
CDR3nt: TGCGCCAGCAGCCAAGGGCTCAATGAGCAGTTCTTC
CDR3aa: CASSQGLNEQFF

v_gene: TRBV27
d_gene: -
j_gene: TRBJ2-3
abundance: -
CDR3nt: TGTGCCAGCAGTTGGGGAGACAGCAGCACAGATACGCAGTATTTT
CDR3aa: CASSWGDSSTDTQYF

v_gene: TRBV19
d_gene: -
j_gene: TRBJ1-2
abundance: once
CDR3nt: TGTGCCAGTTCATCAGGAAACTATGGCTACACCTTC
CDR3aa: CASSSGNYGYTF

v_gene: TRBV6-6
d_gene: TRBD2
j_gene: TRBJ2-3
abundance: once
CDR3nt: TGTGCCAGCAGGATTAGCGGGAGGGCAGATACGCAGTATTTT
CDR3aa: CASRISGRADTQYF

v_gene: TRBV20-1
d_gene: -
j_gene: TRBJ2-1
abundance: -
CDR3nt: TGCAGTGCCGCCCAGCTAGAGCAGTTCTTC
CDR3aa: CSAAQLEQFF

v_gene: TRBV27
d_gene: TRBD1
j_gene: TRBJ2-7
abundance: -
CDR3nt: TGTGCCAGCAGACCGACAGGGGGCGGCTACGAGCAGTACTTC
CDR3aa: CASRPTGGGYEQYF

v_gene: TRBV7-8
d_gene: TRBD1
j_gene: TRBJ1-1
abundance: -
CDR3nt: TGTGCCAGCAGCATTGACAGGGCGAGGGCTGAAGCTTTCTTT
CDR3aa: CASSIDRARAEAFF

v_gene: TRBV28
d_gene: TRBD1
j_gene: TRBJ1-2
abundance: -
CDR3nt: TGTGCCAGCAGTTCCTATCGACAGGGGGCCTGGTATGGCTACACCTTC
CDR3aa: CASSSYRQGAWYGYTF

v_gene: TRBV28
d_gene: -
j_gene: TRBJ2-2
abundance: -
CDR3nt: TGTGCCAGCAGTTCATCGCCTCTAACCGGGGAGCTGTTTTTT
CDR3aa: CASSSSPLTGELFF

v_gene: TRBV27
d_gene: TRBD1
j_gene: TRBJ1-1
abundance: -
CDR3nt: TGTGCCAGCAGTTTATCGACAGGGTTCAACACTGAAGCTTTCTTT
CDR3aa: CASSLSTGFNTEAFF

v_gene: TRBV5-1
d_gene: -
j_gene: TRBJ2-5
abundance: -
CDR3nt: TGCGCCAGCAGCTTGGTGGGACAAACCCAAGAGACCCAGTACTTC
CDR3aa: CASSLVGQTQETQYF

v_gene: TRBV2
d_gene: -
j_gene: TRBJ1-3
abundance: few
CDR3nt: TGTGCCGGTAAGACGGCAGTCTCTGGAAACACCATATATTTT
CDR3aa: CAGKTAVSGNTIYF

v_gene: TRBV7-9
d_gene: -
j_gene: TRBJ2-7
abundance: -
CDR3nt: TGTGCCAGCAGCTTAGCCGGACCCTACAACGAGCAGTACTTC
CDR3aa: CASSLAGPYNEQYF

v_gene: TRBV11-1
d_gene: -
j_gene: TRBJ2-7
abundance: -
CDR3nt: TGTGCCAGCAGGTACAGGGCTGGAGCGTACGAGCAGTACTTC
CDR3aa: CASRYRAGAYEQYF

v_gene: TRBV21-1
d_gene: -
j_gene: TRBJ1-1
abundance: -
CDR3nt: TGTGCCAGCAGCAAAGAGGGGGGATTGAACACTGAAGCTTTCTTT
CDR3aa: CASSKEGGLNTEAFF

v_gene: TRBV4-3
d_gene: -
j_gene: TRBJ2-5
abundance: -
CDR3nt: TGCGCCAGCAGCCAAAATCTGGGGGAGACCCAGTACTTC
CDR3aa: CASSQNLGETQYF

v_gene: TRBV30
d_gene: -
j_gene: TRBJ2-2
abundance: -
CDR3nt: TGTGCCTGGAGCCCCCAGCCGGACACCGGGGAGCTGTTTTTT
CDR3aa: CAWSPQPDTGELFF

v_gene: TRBV5-4
d_gene: -
j_gene: TRBJ1-6
abundance: once
CDR3nt: TGTGCCAGCAGCTTGGGACAGGACTCCTATAATTCACCCCTCCACTTT
CDR3aa: CASSLGQDSYNSPLHF

v_gene: TRBV5-1
d_gene: -
j_gene: TRBJ2-5
abundance: -
CDR3nt: TGCGCCAGCAGCCTCCCGGCGACGGAGACCCAGTACTTC
CDR3aa: CASSLPATETQYF

v_gene: TRBV7-9
d_gene: -
j_gene: TRBJ2-5
abundance: -
CDR3nt: TGTGCCAGCAGCTTAGCGGTAACGGGGGGCGAGACCCAGTACTTC
CDR3aa: CASSLAVTGGETQYF

v_gene: TRBV25-1
d_gene: TRBD1
j_gene: TRBJ2-5
abundance: once
CDR3nt: TGTGCCAGCGGACAGGGAAAAGAGACCCAGTACTTC
CDR3aa: CASGQGKETQYF

v_gene: TRBV12-2
d_gene: -
j_gene: TRBJ2-7
abundance: once
CDR3nt: TGTGCAAGTCGCTTAGCGGACGGGAGGATAGGCGAGCAGTACTTC
CDR3aa: CASRLADGRIGEQYF

v_gene: TRBV19
d_gene: -
j_gene: TRBJ2-2
abundance: -
CDR3nt: TGTGCCAGTAGTATTGGCAGCTACACCGGGGAGCTGTTTTTT
CDR3aa: CASSIGSYTGELFF

v_gene: TRBV6-1
d_gene: -
j_gene: TRBJ2-7
abundance: -
CDR3nt: TGTGCCAGCAGTGAACAGGGGTGGGAGCAGTACTTC
CDR3aa: CASSEQGWEQYF

v_gene: TRBV6-1
d_gene: TRBD1
j_gene: TRBJ1-3
abundance: once
CDR3nt: TGTGCCAGCAGGACCAGGGGGCCCTCTGGAAACACCATATATTTT
CDR3aa: CASRTRGPSGNTIYF

v_gene: TRBV5-1
d_gene: -
j_gene: TRBJ2-7
abundance: once
CDR3nt: TGCGCCAGCAGCGTCTCCGGGACGGTCTCCTACGAGCAGTACTTC
CDR3aa: CASSVSGTVSYEQYF